These 2 T cell receptor beta chains share one sample of origin, sequenced in a study of T cells in Graves' hyperthyroidism and ophthalmopathy. The CDR3 regions of TCR beta were amplified from RNA transcripts. First-round RT-PCR with HTBI primers amplified the TCR CDR3 region. Each CDR3 protein is one row after TCRdb ran MiXCR on the multiplex PCR reads. The sample has about 590,000 distinct CDR3 sequences; about a sixth are singletons. Sequencing used blood. These receptors all stem from a woman aged 30 to 39 with Graves' hyperthyroidism.

This clonotype was picked up many times. The V gene is TRBV27, the J gene TRBJ2-2; TRBD2 is a possible D gene (6 bases). The CDR3 spans 17 residues. Germline V lookup: CDR1 MNHEY, CDR2 SMNVEV (reference sequence). V dropped 3 bases and J dropped 0 bases, with 14 bases sitting between them. For the CDR3, the DNA is TGTGCCAGCAGTTTCGGCCCCCGGGAGTCGAACACCGGGGAGCTGTTTTTT. The encoded protein is CASSFGPRESNTGELFF.

This clonotype has more than one count but fewer than ten. This chain connects TRBV19 to TRBJ2-7, with D perhaps assigned TRBD1 or TRBD2 (5 bases each). Germline V lookup: CDR1 LNHDA, CDR2 SQIVND (reference sequence). The CDR3 sequence is 14 residues long. V was clipped by 2 bases and J by 3 bases, with 11 bases between them. The CDR3: CASSIIGAHYEQYF. The CDR3 DNA follows: TGTGCCAGTAGTATAATCGGGGCCCACTACGAGCAGTACTTC.